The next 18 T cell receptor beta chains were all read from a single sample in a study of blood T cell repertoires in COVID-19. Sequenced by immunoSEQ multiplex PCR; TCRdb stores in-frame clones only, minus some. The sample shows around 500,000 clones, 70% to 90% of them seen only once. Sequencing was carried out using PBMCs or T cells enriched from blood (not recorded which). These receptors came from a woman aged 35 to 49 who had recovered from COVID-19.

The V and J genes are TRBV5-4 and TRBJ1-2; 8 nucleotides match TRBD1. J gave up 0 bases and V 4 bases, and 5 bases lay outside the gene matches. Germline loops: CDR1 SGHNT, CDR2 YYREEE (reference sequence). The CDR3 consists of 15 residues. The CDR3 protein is CASSPGQGSNYGYTF. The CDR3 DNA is TGTGCCAGCAGCCCTGGACAGGGATCTAACTATGGCTACACCTTC.

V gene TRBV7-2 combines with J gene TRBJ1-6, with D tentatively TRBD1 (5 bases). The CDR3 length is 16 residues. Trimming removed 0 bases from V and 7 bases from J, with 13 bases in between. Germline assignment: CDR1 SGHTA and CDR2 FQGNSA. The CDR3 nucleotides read TGTGCCAGCAGCTTAGCCCCGGGGGGGGTAAATTCACCCCTCCACTTT. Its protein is CASSLAPGGVNSPLHF.

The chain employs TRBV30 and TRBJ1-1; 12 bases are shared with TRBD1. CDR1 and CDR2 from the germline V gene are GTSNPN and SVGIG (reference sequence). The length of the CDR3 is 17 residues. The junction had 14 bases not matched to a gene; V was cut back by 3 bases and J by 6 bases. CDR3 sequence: CAWSQGTGGIMVAEAFF. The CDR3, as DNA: TGTGCCTGGAGCCAAGGGACAGGGGGCATCATGGTCGCTGAAGCTTTCTTT.

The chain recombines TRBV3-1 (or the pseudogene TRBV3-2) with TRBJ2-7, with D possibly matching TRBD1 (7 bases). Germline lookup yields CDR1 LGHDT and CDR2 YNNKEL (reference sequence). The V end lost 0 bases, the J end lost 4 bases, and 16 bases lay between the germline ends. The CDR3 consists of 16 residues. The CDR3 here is CASSQDPGRGTYEQYF. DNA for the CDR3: TGTGCCAGCAGCCAAGATCCGGGCAGGGGGACTTACGAGCAGTACTTC.

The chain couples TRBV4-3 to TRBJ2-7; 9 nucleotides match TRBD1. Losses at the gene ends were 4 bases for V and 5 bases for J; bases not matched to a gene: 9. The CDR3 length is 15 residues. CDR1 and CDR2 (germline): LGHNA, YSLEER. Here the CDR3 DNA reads TGCGCCAGCAGCCTGGTATGGGGACAGGGAAACGAGCAGTACTTC. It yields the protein CASSLVWGQGNEQYF.

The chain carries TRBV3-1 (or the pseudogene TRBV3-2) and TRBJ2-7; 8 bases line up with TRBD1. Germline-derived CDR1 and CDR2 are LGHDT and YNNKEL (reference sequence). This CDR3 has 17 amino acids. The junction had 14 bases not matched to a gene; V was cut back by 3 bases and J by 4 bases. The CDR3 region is CASSHSSYQGAFYEQYF. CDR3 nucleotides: TGTGCCAGCAGCCATTCCTCCTACCAGGGGGCATTTTACGAGCAGTACTTC.

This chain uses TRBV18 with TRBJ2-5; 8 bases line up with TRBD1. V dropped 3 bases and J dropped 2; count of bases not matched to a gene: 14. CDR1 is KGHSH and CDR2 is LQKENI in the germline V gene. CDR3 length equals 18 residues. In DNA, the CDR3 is TGTGCCAGCTCACCGCTGCCGAGGACAGGGACCTCTCAAGAGACCCAGTACTTC. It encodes CASSPLPRTGTSQETQYF. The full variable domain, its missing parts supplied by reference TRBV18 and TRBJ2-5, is NAGVMQNPRHLVRRRGQEARLRCSPMKGHSHVYWYRQLPEEGLKFMVYLQKENIIDESGMPKERFSAEFPKEGPSILRIQQVVRGDSAAYFCASSPLPRTGTSQETQYFGPGTRLLVL.

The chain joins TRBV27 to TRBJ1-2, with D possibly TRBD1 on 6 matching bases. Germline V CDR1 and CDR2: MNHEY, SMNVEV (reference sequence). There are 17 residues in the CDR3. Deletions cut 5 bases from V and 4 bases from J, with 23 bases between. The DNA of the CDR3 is TGTGCCAGCAGTACACTGCAGGGGCCGGGCTCGGGCTATGGCTACACCTTC. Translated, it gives CASSTLQGPGSGYGYTF.

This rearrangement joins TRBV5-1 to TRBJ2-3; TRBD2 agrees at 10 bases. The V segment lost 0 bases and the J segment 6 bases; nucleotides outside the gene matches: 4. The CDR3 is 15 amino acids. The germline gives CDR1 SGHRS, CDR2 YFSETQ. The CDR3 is CASSLVLAGTDTQYF. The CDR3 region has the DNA TGCGCCAGCAGCTTGGTACTAGCGGGAACGGATACGCAGTATTTT.

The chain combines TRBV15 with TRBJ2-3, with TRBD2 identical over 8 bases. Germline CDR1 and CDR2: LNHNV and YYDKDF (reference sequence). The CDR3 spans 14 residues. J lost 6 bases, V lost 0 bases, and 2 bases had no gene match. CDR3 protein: CATSREASGDTQYF. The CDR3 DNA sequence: TGTGCCACCAGCAGAGAAGCTAGCGGGGATACGCAGTATTTT.

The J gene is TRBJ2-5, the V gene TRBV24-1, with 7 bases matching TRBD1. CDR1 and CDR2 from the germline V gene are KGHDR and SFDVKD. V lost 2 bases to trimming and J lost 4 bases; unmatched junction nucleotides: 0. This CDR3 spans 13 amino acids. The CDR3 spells CATSDYRGETQYF. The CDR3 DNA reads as TGTGCCACCAGTGATTACAGGGGAGAGACCCAGTACTTC.

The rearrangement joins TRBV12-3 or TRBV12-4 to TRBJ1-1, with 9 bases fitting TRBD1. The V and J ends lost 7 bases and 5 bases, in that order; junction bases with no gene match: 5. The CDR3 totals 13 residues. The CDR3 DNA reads TGTGCCAGCAACCGGGACAGGGCGACTGAAGCTTTCTTT. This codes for CASNRDRATEAFF.

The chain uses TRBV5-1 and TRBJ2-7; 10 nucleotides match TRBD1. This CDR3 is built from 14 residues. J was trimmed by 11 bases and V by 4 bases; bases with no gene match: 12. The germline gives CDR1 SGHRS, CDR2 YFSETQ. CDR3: CASSLGTGVQSEYF. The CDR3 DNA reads TGCGCCAGCAGCCTCGGGACAGGGGTCCAGTCTGAGTACTTC.

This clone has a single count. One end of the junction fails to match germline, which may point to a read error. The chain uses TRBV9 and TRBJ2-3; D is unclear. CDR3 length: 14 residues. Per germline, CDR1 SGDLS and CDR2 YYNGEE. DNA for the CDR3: TGTGCCAGCAGCGTAGCTTACAGCAGAGATACGCAGTATTTT. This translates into CASSVAYSRDTQYF.

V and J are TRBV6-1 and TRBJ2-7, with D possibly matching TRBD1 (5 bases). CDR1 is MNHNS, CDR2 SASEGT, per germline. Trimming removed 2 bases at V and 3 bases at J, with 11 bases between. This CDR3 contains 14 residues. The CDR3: CASSEQGTRYEQYF. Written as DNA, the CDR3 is TGTGCCAGCAGTGAACAGGGCACCCGCTACGAGCAGTACTTC.

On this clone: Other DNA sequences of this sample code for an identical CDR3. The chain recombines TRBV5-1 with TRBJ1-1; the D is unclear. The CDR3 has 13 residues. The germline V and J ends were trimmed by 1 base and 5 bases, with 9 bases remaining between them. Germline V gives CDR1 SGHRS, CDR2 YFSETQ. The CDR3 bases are TGCGCCAGCAGCTTGACGGGAAATACTGAAGCTTTCTTT. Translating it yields CASSLTGNTEAFF.

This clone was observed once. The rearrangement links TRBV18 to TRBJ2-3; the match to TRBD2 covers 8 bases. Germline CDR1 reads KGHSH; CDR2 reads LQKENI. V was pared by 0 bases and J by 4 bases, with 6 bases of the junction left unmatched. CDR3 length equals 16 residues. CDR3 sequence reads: CASSPPGLGFSDTQYF. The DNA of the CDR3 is TGTGCCAGCTCACCACCGGGACTAGGTTTTTCAGATACGCAGTATTTT. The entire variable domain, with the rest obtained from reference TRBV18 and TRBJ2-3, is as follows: NAGVMQNPRHLVRRRGQEARLRCSPMKGHSHVYWYRQLPEEGLKFMVYLQKENIIDESGMPKERFSAEFPKEGPSILRIQQVVRGDSAAYFCASSPPGLGFSDTQYFGPGTRLTVL.

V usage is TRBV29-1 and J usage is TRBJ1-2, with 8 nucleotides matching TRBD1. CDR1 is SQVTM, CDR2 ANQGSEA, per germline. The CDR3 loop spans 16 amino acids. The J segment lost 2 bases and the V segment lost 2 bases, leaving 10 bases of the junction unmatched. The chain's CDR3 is CSVERGTGGINYGYTF. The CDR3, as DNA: TGCAGCGTTGAAAGAGGGACAGGCGGAATCAACTATGGCTACACCTTC.